Following are 16 T cell receptor beta chains from one sample sequenced in a study of regulatory T cells in long-lasting Graves disease. Described time point: persistent/refractory GD, antithyroid drugs over 5 years with positive TRAb. From PBMCs, RNA was extracted and then used to make the TCR library. CDR3 regions were amplified by Arm-PCR using iRepertoire HTBI primers to build TCR beta libraries. TCRdb analysed the multiplex PCR reads with MiXCR anew, one entry per CDR3 protein. The sample holds about 460,000 distinct CDR3 sequences, approximately 23% seen once. This sample comprised peripheral blood mononuclear cells (PBMCs), obtained when the disease was refractory, from a patient treated with antithyroid drugs. All receptors derive from a female donor with Graves disease.

The chain combines TRBV14 with TRBJ2-7; the match to TRBD2 covers 13 bases. The CDR3 runs to 15 residues. V lost 5 bases and J lost 5; bases outside the gene matches: 6. CDR1 and CDR2 from the germline V gene are SGHDN and FVKESK. CDR3 DNA: TGTGCCAGCAGCTTAAGACTAGCGGGAGGCGACGAGCAGTACTTC. Its protein is CASSLRLAGGDEQYF. The full variable domain, its missing parts supplied by reference TRBV14 and TRBJ2-7, is EAGVTQFPSHSVIEKGQTVTLRCDPISGHDNLYWYRRVMGKEIKFLLHFVKESKQDESGMPNNRFLAERTGGTYSTLKVQPAELEDSGVYFCASSLRLAGGDEQYFGPGTRLTVT.

This clonotype was observed many times. This rearrangement joins TRBV12-3 or TRBV12-4 to TRBJ1-1, with a tentative D call TRBD1 (5 bases). The CDR3 loop spans 13 amino acids. The V gene lost 7 bases and the J gene lost 5 bases, with 14 bases spanning the gap. CDR3 DNA: TGTGCCAGCACCCGGGTCCCAGGGACTGAAGCTTTCTTT. Translation gives CASTRVPGTEAFF.

This clonotype was seen a handful of times. J is TRBJ2-7 and V is TRBV9; 9 bases match TRBD1. Trimming removed 3 bases from V and 4 bases from J; junction bases left unmatched: 11. The CDR3 extends over 16 amino acids. Germline CDR1 reads SGDLS; CDR2 reads YYNGEE. The CDR3 is CASSEGPGTGLYEQYF. The CDR3 DNA sequence: TGTGCCAGCAGCGAAGGGCCGGGGACAGGGTTGTACGAGCAGTACTTC.

This clonotype was counted ten times or more. The chain employs TRBV20-1 and TRBJ2-5; D unclear. The germline V gene has CDR1 DFQATT and CDR2 SNEGSKA (reference sequence). The CDR3 length is 15 residues. Trimming removed 6 bases at V and 5 bases at J, with 22 bases between. The CDR3 loop is CSAERVLSGLETQYF. CDR3 coding DNA: TGCAGTGCCGAACGGGTCCTATCAGGATTGGAGACCCAGTACTTC.

J is TRBJ2-1 and V is TRBV2; possible D gene TRBD2, 5 bases. CDR3 length equals 13 residues. CDR1 is SNHLY, CDR2 FYNNEI, per germline. V was pared by 8 bases and J by 6 bases, with 14 bases between. The CDR3 sequence is CASLTTLGNEQFF. CDR3 nucleotide sequence: TGTGCCAGCTTGACTACCCTCGGCAATGAGCAGTTCTTC.

This rearrangement joins TRBV20-1 to TRBJ2-7, with a possible D match to TRBD1 (6 bases). The length of the CDR3 is 12 residues. Trimming pared 3 bases from V and 2 bases from J, leaving 8 bases between. The V gene's germline CDR1 is DFQATT and CDR2 SNEGSKA (reference sequence). The DNA for the CDR3 is TGCAGTGCTAGCAGGGGAACCTACGAGCAGTACTTC. This gives the protein CSASRGTYEQYF.

This clonotype was seen many times. The V and J genes are TRBV5-1 and TRBJ1-1, with a weak D call TRBD1 (6 bases). Germline V gene lookup returns CDR1 SGHRS and CDR2 YFSETQ. The CDR3 covers 14 residues. Trimming removed 1 base from V and 3 bases from J, with 10 bases in between. The CDR3 DNA reads as TGCGCCAGCAGCTTGCAGGGGCGGGACACTGAAGCTTTCTTT. As protein: CASSLQGRDTEAFF.

This clonotype came up a few times. The genes are TRBV11-3 and TRBJ2-1, with D unclear. Deletions cut 0 bases from V and 6 bases from J, with 6 bases between. The germline gives CDR1 SGHNT, CDR2 YENEEA. There are 13 residues in the CDR3. As DNA, the CDR3 is TGTGCCAGCAGCTTAGACTACACCAATGAGCAGTTCTTC. Protein product: CASSLDYTNEQFF.

V gene TRBV6-1 combines with J gene TRBJ2-2, with unresolved D. Trimming took off 10 bases at V and 0 bases at J, with 9 bases between the two ends. CDR1 and CDR2 (germline): MNHNS, SASEGT. The CDR3 sequence is 13 residues long. DNA of the CDR3: TGTGCCAACCGGAACGCGAACACCGGGGAGCTGTTTTTT. Translating it yields CANRNANTGELFF.

This clonotype was picked up many times. The chain has TRBV28 and TRBJ2-5, with 7 positions matching TRBD2. Trimming at V came to 5 bases and at J to 5 bases, leaving 11 bases not matched to a gene. The CDR3 length is 15 residues. CDR1 and CDR2 (germline): MDHEN, SYDVKM. CDR3 DNA sequence: TGTGCCAGCAGTCCCGCGGGAGCCTCCCAGGAGACCCAGTACTTC. It encodes CASSPAGASQETQYF.

The table lists this clonotype with many counts. This rearrangement joins TRBV28 to TRBJ1-2; D is possibly TRBD1 (5 bases). The CDR3 runs to 12 residues. From germline, CDR1 is MDHEN and CDR2 SYDVKM. Trimming stripped 4 bases from V and 5 bases from J, with 8 bases between. The CDR3 DNA reads as TGTGCCAGCAGTTCGACAGCGTATGGCTACACCTTC. It encodes CASSSTAYGYTF.

This clonotype has at least ten counts. J is TRBJ1-1 and V is TRBV28; D perhaps matches TRBD1 (6 bases). CDR1 is MDHEN and CDR2 is SYDVKM in the germline V gene. The CDR3 totals 16 residues. V lost 5 bases and J lost 11, with 27 bases in between. CDR3 region: CASSIPWWAGATEAFF. The CDR3, as DNA: TGTGCCAGCAGTATCCCTTGGTGGGCAGGGGCAACGGAGGCTTTCTTT.

This clonotype came up many times. This rearrangement joins TRBV29-1 to TRBJ1-2, with D possibly TRBD1 on 5 matching bases. CDR3 length: 14 amino acids. Germline V lookup: CDR1 SQVTM, CDR2 ANQGSEA. With 6 bases removed from V and 8 bases from J, the gap between germline ends came to 22 bases. The CDR3 spells CSVDLIDSPEGYTF. The CDR3 nucleotides read TGCAGCGTCGACCTCATAGACAGTCCAGAGGGCTACACCTTC.

This clonotype was detected ten times or more. Here the CDR3 reads CSVETGQLNTGELFF. The CDR3 DNA reads as TGCAGCGTTGAAACGGGGCAACTCAACACCGGGGAGCTGTTTTTT. This chain uses TRBV29-1 with TRBJ2-2, with D possibly being TRBD1 or TRBD2 (5 bases each). The germline V and J ends were trimmed by 2 bases and 2 bases, with 12 bases remaining between them. This CDR3 is built from 15 residues. The germline gives CDR1 SQVTM, CDR2 ANQGSEA.

This clonotype came up a few times. Given a much more abundant clone one base away, this may be a read error. The chain recombines TRBV6-2 or TRBV6-3 with TRBJ1-1; D remains unclear. Germline V lookup: CDR1 MNHEY, CDR2 SVGEGT. V was trimmed by 3 bases and J by 3 bases, leaving 2 bases between them. The CDR3 contains 11 residues. The CDR3 protein is CASSYHTEAFF. CDR3 bases: TGTGCCAGCAGTTATCACACTGAAGCTTTCTTT.

The V call is TRBV20-1, the J call TRBJ2-1; 8 bases are shared with TRBD2. CDR1 and CDR2 (germline): DFQATT, SNEGSKA (reference sequence). The CDR3 runs to 15 residues. V gave up 0 bases and J gave up 5 bases; unmatched junction bases: 6. Written as DNA, the CDR3 is TGCAGTGCTAGAGATGTGCGGGGGGCGAACAATGAGCAGTTCTTC. Amino acid sequence: CSARDVRGANNEQFF.